Presented here are 23 T cell receptor beta chains from one specimen sequenced in a study of blood T cell repertoires in COVID-19. TCRdb keeps only in-frame clones here, not all; method: immunoSEQ multiplex PCR. The sample yields some 69,000 clones, roughly four fifths seen once. The specimen sequenced was peripheral blood. The receptor set was obtained from a woman aged 70-85 years with acute or convalescent COVID-19.

This clone came up a few times. This chain connects TRBV5-6 to TRBJ2-5, with a tentative D call TRBD1 (5 bases). The CDR3 totals 14 residues. CDR1 is SGHDT and CDR2 is YYEEEE in the germline V gene. Trimming removed 4 bases at V and 7 bases at J, with 17 bases between. CDR3 sequence (DNA): TGTGCCAGCAGCCGGGCTGGAGCCCAGGGGACCCAGTACTTC. Protein product: CASSRAGAQGTQYF.

The chain employs TRBV3-1 (or the pseudogene TRBV3-2) and TRBJ2-7; tentative D call: TRBD1 (5 bases). The CDR3 runs 14 residues. Germline CDR1 LGHDT, CDR2 YNNKEL (reference sequence). V lost 4 bases and J lost 2, with 12 bases in between. CDR3 DNA sequence: TGTGCCAGCAGCCCCGGACACCAAGCCTACGAGCAGTACTTC. It encodes CASSPGHQAYEQYF.

The chain recombines TRBV5-1 with TRBJ2-1; 14 bases are shared with TRBD2. V lost 4 bases and J lost 8; bases outside the gene matches: 2. The germline gives CDR1 SGHRS, CDR2 YFSETQ. CDR3 length equals 14 residues. CDR3 residues: CASSAGLAGDEQFF. As DNA, the CDR3 is TGCGCCAGCAGCGCGGGACTAGCGGGAGATGAGCAGTTCTTC.

This chain uses TRBV2 with TRBJ1-4; maybe TRBD1 (5 bases). Germline V gene data show CDR1 as SNHLY and CDR2 as FYNNEI. Trimming stripped 6 bases from V and 6 bases from J, with 26 bases between. The CDR3 extends over 18 amino acids. In nucleotides, the CDR3 is TGTGCCAGCAGCCCCGGCCCCTCCTGGCAGGGCATTGATGAAAAACTGTTTTTT. This codes for CASSPGPSWQGIDEKLFF.

This rearrangement joins TRBV5-1 to TRBJ1-5, with D perhaps matching TRBD1 (5 bases). Germline loops: CDR1 SGHRS, CDR2 YFSETQ. The ends were cut back, 0 bases at V and 0 bases at J, with 7 bases in the middle. This CDR3 has 15 residues. The CDR3 here is CASSLGGYSNQPQHF. The CDR3 DNA follows: TGCGCCAGCAGCTTGGGGGGCTATAGCAATCAGCCCCAGCATTTT.

This sequence joins TRBV28 and TRBJ2-3; TRBD1 agrees at 7 bases. V lost 4 bases to trimming and J lost 1 base; unmatched junction nucleotides: 5. Germline V lookup: CDR1 MDHEN, CDR2 SYDVKM. The CDR3 covers 15 residues. The CDR3, as DNA: TGTGCCAGCAGTTCGCCCGGGACAGGCACAGATACGCAGTATTTT. Translated, it gives CASSSPGTGTDTQYF.

The rearrangement links TRBV6-5 to TRBJ1-1, with 8 positions matching TRBD1. The CDR3 has 13 residues. Germline V gene sequence: CDR1 MNHEY, CDR2 SVGAGI. V lost 6 bases, J lost 3 bases, and 3 bases stayed unmatched. The CDR3 DNA reads as TGTGCCAGCAGAAACAGGGGGGACACTGAAGCTTTCTTT. Protein product: CASRNRGDTEAFF.

The J gene is TRBJ1-1, the V gene TRBV11-3; 7 bases map to TRBD1. V shed 6 bases, J shed 3 bases, and the junction held 10 bases outside the gene matches. From germline, CDR1 is SGHNT and CDR2 YENEEA. This CDR3 has 15 amino acids. The CDR3 protein is CASRDRPPFDTEAFF. For the CDR3, the DNA is TGTGCCAGCAGGGACAGGCCGCCGTTCGACACTGAAGCTTTCTTT.

This clone showed up just once. The CDR3 loop reads CASTRVSNEQFF. CDR3 coding DNA: TGTGCCAGCACCCGGGTGAGCAATGAGCAGTTCTTC. The rearrangement links TRBV7-9 to TRBJ2-1; no clear D gene. CDR1 is SEHNR and CDR2 is FQNEAQ in the germline V gene (reference sequence). The V gene lost 7 bases and the J gene lost 6 bases, with 10 bases spanning the gap. This CDR3 is 12 amino acids long.

DNA of the CDR3: TGTGCCAGCATAAACAGGGGTCCCTACGAGCAGTACTTC. This translates into CASINRGPYEQYF. The V and J genes are TRBV6-5 and TRBJ2-7; 7 positions agree with TRBD1. Germline lookup yields CDR1 MNHEY and CDR2 SVGAGI. CDR3 length: 13 amino acids. J was trimmed by 2 bases and V by 7 bases; bases with no gene match: 5.

The chain is built from TRBV2 and TRBJ1-6; 8 bases fit TRBD1. The J segment lost 7 bases and the V segment lost 6 bases, leaving 8 bases of the junction unmatched. CDR1 and CDR2 from the germline V gene are SNHLY and FYNNEI. The CDR3 consists of 15 residues. In DNA form, the CDR3 reads TGTGCCAGCAGCAAGGGACAGGCCAGGAATTCACCCCTCCACTTT. Protein: CASSKGQARNSPLHF.

The chain recombines TRBV11-2 with TRBJ2-1, with 12 bases fitting TRBD2. This CDR3 is built from 17 residues. V lost 0 bases, J lost 15 bases, and 15 bases stayed unmatched. Germline CDR1 reads SGHAT; CDR2 reads FQNNGV. This chain's CDR3 is CASSLDLYLAGGNGRFF. The CDR3, as DNA: TGTGCCAGCAGCTTAGACCTCTATCTAGCGGGAGGGAATGGGCGGTTCTTC. The full variable domain, completed using reference TRBV11-2 and TRBJ2-1, is EAGVAQSPRYKIIEKRQSVAFWCNPISGHATLYWYQQILGQGPKLLIQFQNNGVVDDSQLPKDRFSAERLKGVDSTLKIQPAKLEDSAVYLCASSLDLYLAGGNGRFFGPGTRLTVL.

This clone occurred once. V usage is TRBV5-1 and J usage is TRBJ1-3, with 7 bases that match TRBD1. CDR3 length: 15 residues. Germline V CDR1 and CDR2: SGHRS, YFSETQ. V lost 0 bases and J lost 3; bases outside the gene matches: 3. CDR3 region: CASSLGQGIGNTIYF. The CDR3 DNA reads as TGCGCCAGCAGCTTGGGACAGGGAATTGGAAACACCATATATTTT.

The rearrangement joins TRBV2 to TRBJ2-4; 7 nucleotides match TRBD1. V shed 7 bases, J shed 5 bases, and the junction held 5 bases outside the gene matches. CDR1 SNHLY and CDR2 FYNNEI come from the germline V gene. The length of the CDR3 is 13 residues. The CDR3 is CASTMGQQNIQYF. In nucleotides, the CDR3 is TGTGCCAGCACGATGGGACAGCAAAACATTCAGTACTTC.

This clone has just a few counts. This chain links TRBV5-1 with TRBJ1-5; 7 bases agree with TRBD1. V was pared by 2 bases and J by 9 bases, with 11 bases of the junction left unmatched. CDR3 length: 15 residues. CDR1 SGHRS and CDR2 YFSETQ come from the germline V gene. The CDR3 sequence is CASSLGQPQGGPQHF. In DNA form, the CDR3 reads TGCGCCAGCAGCTTAGGGCAGCCTCAGGGGGGGCCCCAGCATTTT.

The V and J genes are TRBV5-5 and TRBJ1-1, with D perhaps TRBD1 (5 bases). The CDR3 consists of 15 residues. Germline CDR1 SGHKS, CDR2 YYEKEE (reference sequence). The germline V and J ends were trimmed by 0 bases and 5 bases, with 14 bases remaining between them. Here the CDR3 DNA reads TGTGCCAGCAGCTTGGCCCTTAGGACACAAACTGAAGCTTTCTTT. The encoded protein is CASSLALRTQTEAFF.

This clone was seen just once. The chain is built from TRBV5-1 and TRBJ1-1; D not resolved. Germline V gene data show CDR1 as SGHRS and CDR2 as YFSETQ. This CDR3 region has 14 residues. Trimming cost V 0 bases and J 2 bases, with 8 bases left between them. The CDR3 sequence is CASSLVSSNTEAFF. The CDR3 nucleotides are TGCGCCAGCAGCTTGGTTTCTAGTAACACTGAAGCTTTCTTT.

The gene calls are TRBV19 and TRBJ2-5; tentatively, D is TRBD2 (6 bases). This CDR3 is 13 amino acids long. Trimming left V 6 bases short and J 1 base short, with 9 bases between. Germline V gene lookup returns CDR1 LNHDA and CDR2 SQIVND (reference sequence). This CDR3 reads CASRVAAQETQYF. In DNA, the CDR3 is TGTGCCAGTAGAGTAGCGGCCCAAGAGACCCAGTACTTC.

The V call is TRBV5-1, the J call TRBJ2-1; weak D call: TRBD2 (7 bases). The CDR3 loop spans 16 amino acids. In germline, CDR1 is SGHRS, CDR2 YFSETQ. Trimming stripped 6 bases from V and 1 base from J, with 17 bases between. Written as DNA, the CDR3 is TGCGCCAGCACCGGGGGGCGCGGGCTTTCCTACAATGAGCAGTTCTTC. This codes for CASTGGRGLSYNEQFF. Variable domain in full (rest from reference TRBV5-1 and TRBJ2-1): KAGVTQTPRYLIKTRGQQVTLSCSPISGHRSVSWYQQTPGQGLQFLFEYFSETQRNKGNFPGRFSGRQFSNSRSEMNVSTLELGDSALYLCASTGGRGLSYNEQFFGPGTRLTVL.

This clone occurred a few times. The chain recombines TRBV7-9 with TRBJ1-6; no clear D gene. V was pared by 6 bases and J by 7 bases, with 16 bases between. The CDR3 extends over 15 amino acids. CDR1 and CDR2 from the germline V gene are SEHNR and FQNEAQ (reference sequence). In nucleotides, the CDR3 is TGTGCCAGCAGGGCACCGGGAGGACCCAATTCACCCCTCCACTTT. It encodes CASRAPGGPNSPLHF.

The rearrangement links TRBV5-8 to TRBJ2-7; 9 positions match TRBD2. The CDR3 length is 15 residues. V shed 1 base, J shed 6 bases, and the junction held 8 bases outside the gene matches. Germline values: CDR1 SGHTS, CDR2 YDEGEE. This chain's CDR3 is CASSLRLAGLGEQYF. The CDR3 nucleotides read TGTGCCAGCAGCTTGAGGCTAGCGGGATTAGGCGAGCAGTACTTC. Combining the CDR3 with reference TRBV5-8 and TRBJ2-7 gives the whole variable domain EAGVTQSPTHLIKTRGQQATLRCSPISGHTSVYWYQQALGLGLQFLLWYDEGEERNRGNFPPRFSGRQFPNYSSELNVNALELEDSALYLCASSLRLAGLGEQYFGPGTRLTVT.

The V gene is TRBV3-1 (or the pseudogene TRBV3-2), the J gene TRBJ2-5; D is unresolved. The CDR3 runs to 17 residues. From germline, CDR1 is LGHDT and CDR2 YNNKEL (reference sequence). Trimming removed 0 bases at V and 0 bases at J, with 14 bases between. This CDR3 reads CASSQEILEPDQETQYF. DNA of the CDR3: TGTGCCAGCAGCCAAGAGATTTTGGAGCCGGACCAAGAGACCCAGTACTTC.

As regards this clone: This CDR3 is also generated by other DNA sequences in the sample. The V gene is TRBV7-9, the J gene TRBJ2-5, with 15 nucleotides matching TRBD2. The CDR3 totals 16 residues. V was pared by 0 bases and J by 4 bases, with 0 bases of the junction left unmatched. Per germline, CDR1 SEHNR and CDR2 FQNEAQ (reference sequence). The CDR3 is CASSLAGLAGGETQYF. The DNA of the CDR3 is TGTGCCAGCAGCTTAGCGGGACTAGCGGGAGGAGAGACCCAGTACTTC.